The sample holds a few counts of the clone carrying this T cell receptor beta chain. These data originate in a study of T cell responses to AZD1222 COVID-19 vaccine. The protocol was immunoSEQ multiplex PCR, while the TCRdb copy is restricted to in-frame clones and leaves out a portion. The sample contains under 130,000 clones, 82% of which appear only once. From germline, CDR1 is SGHAT and CDR2 FQNNGV. The germline V and J ends were trimmed by 5 bases and 2 bases, with 5 bases remaining between them. CDR3 size: 12 residues. The chain is built from TRBV11-2 and TRBJ2-3; D not resolved. The receptor comes from an adult in good health. The sample consisted of peripheral blood, taken on day 0 of AZD1222 vaccination. For the CDR3, the DNA is TGTGCCAGCAGCCAGGACACAGATACGCAGTATTTT. Protein: CASSQDTDTQYF.